Below are 30 T cell receptor beta chains sequenced from a single sample in a study of beta chain features in type 1 diabetes. The investigators reverse transcribed all of the isolated RNA, so they sequenced expressed TCRB transcripts. The method was immunoSEQ multiplex PCR; TCRdb's version includes in-frame clones alone and lacks a portion of them. The sample lists about half a million clones, approximately 30% occurring once. The sample was naive CD4+ T cells from blood. These receptors were collected from a man aged 18 to 29 in good health.

There are a few counts of this clone. The chain employs TRBV7-2 and TRBJ2-7, with 7 bases matching TRBD2. This CDR3 comprises 13 residues. Losses at the gene ends were 3 bases for V and 6 bases for J; bases not matched to a gene: 5. The germline V gene has CDR1 SGHTA and CDR2 FQGNSA. For the CDR3, the DNA is TGTGCCAGCAGCTTGGGGGGGTTGCCCGAGCAGTACTTC. Translation: CASSLGGLPEQYF. Combining the CDR3 with reference TRBV7-2 and TRBJ2-7 gives the whole variable domain GAGVSQSPSNKVTEKGKDVELRCDPISGHTALYWYRQSLGQGLEFLIYFQGNSAPDKSGLPSDRFSAERTGGSVSTLTIQRTQQEDSAVYLCASSLGGLPEQYFGPGTRLTVT.

The V and J genes are TRBV2 and TRBJ1-1; D perhaps matches TRBD1 (6 bases). The CDR3 sequence is 12 residues long. In germline, CDR1 is SNHLY, CDR2 FYNNEI. Between the trimmed V and J ends, which lost 8 bases and 3 bases, there was a span of 10 bases. The CDR3 DNA follows: TGTGCCAGCGGGCAGGGGTACACTGAAGCTTTCTTT. Encoded protein: CASGQGYTEAFF.

The rearrangement uses TRBV2 and TRBJ2-3; 9 bases line up with TRBD1. V was clipped by 5 bases and J by 1 base; unmatched bases: 4. Germline V gene data show CDR1 as SNHLY and CDR2 as FYNNEI. CDR3 length: 15 residues. The CDR3 region has the DNA TGTGCCAGCAGTCAGGGACAGGGAGGCACAGATACGCAGTATTTT. Protein sequence: CASSQGQGGTDTQYF.

The gene calls are TRBV15 and TRBJ1-5; D is perhaps TRBD1 (6 bases). Looked up from germline, CDR1 is LNHNV and CDR2 is YYDKDF (reference sequence). This CDR3 has 15 amino acids. V gave up 3 bases and J gave up 4 bases, with 13 bases separating them. The CDR3 region has the DNA TGTGCCACCAGCAGCCGCGGGACATCGAATCAGCCCCAGCATTTT. Translated, it gives CATSSRGTSNQPQHF.

This clone has more than one count but fewer than ten. The chain joins TRBV5-6 to TRBJ2-7; 7 bases agree with TRBD1. The J segment lost 3 bases and the V segment lost 0 bases, leaving 3 bases of the junction unmatched. Germline assignment: CDR1 SGHDT and CDR2 YYEEEE. CDR3 length equals 14 residues. In DNA, the CDR3 is TGTGCCAGCAGCTTGGTGTCAGGGGGCTACGAGCAGTACTTC. This gives the protein CASSLVSGGYEQYF. Based on the CDR3 plus reference TRBV5-6 and TRBJ2-7, the full variable domain is DAGVTQSPTHLIKTRGQQVTLRCSPKSGHDTVSWYQQALGQGPQFIFQYYEEEERQRGNFPDRFSGHQFPNYSSELNVNALLLGDSALYLCASSLVSGGYEQYFGPGTRLTVT.

Remarks on this clone: Distinct nucleotide sequences in the sample also encode this CDR3. V is TRBV18 and J is TRBJ2-1, with D perhaps matching TRBD1 or TRBD2 (6 bases each). CDR1 KGHSH and CDR2 LQKENI come from the germline V gene. Deletions cut 3 bases from V and 0 bases from J, with 9 bases between. This CDR3 has 15 residues. DNA for the CDR3: TGTGCCAGCTCACCGGGGGGCAGCTCCTACAATGAGCAGTTCTTC. Its translation: CASSPGGSSYNEQFF.

The chain couples TRBV4-2 to TRBJ1-2, with 7 bases lining up with TRBD1. V was pared by 6 bases and J by 2 bases, with 3 bases of the junction left unmatched. The germline V gene encodes CDR1 LGHNA and CDR2 YNFKEQ. This CDR3 spans 13 amino acids. The CDR3 here is CASSQQGNYGYTF. The CDR3 coding sequence is TGTGCCAGCAGTCAACAGGGGAACTATGGCTACACCTTC.

The rearrangement uses TRBV10-3 and TRBJ1-5; unclear D gene. The CDR3 covers 14 residues. Germline V gene data show CDR1 as ENHRY and CDR2 as SYGVKD. V lost 1 base and J 5 bases, leaving 9 bases between the germline ends. The DNA of the CDR3 is TGTGCCATCAGTGAGTTCGGCGTGGATCAGCCCCAGCATTTT. This translates into CAISEFGVDQPQHF.

The gene calls are TRBV30 and TRBJ1-5; D ambiguous. The CDR3 loop spans 14 amino acids. From germline, CDR1 is GTSNPN and CDR2 SVGIG (reference sequence). Trimming pared 3 bases from V and 3 bases from J, leaving 12 bases between. The CDR3 DNA reads TGTGCCTGGAGGGTAAGAGGGAACAATCAGCCCCAGCATTTT. The encoded protein is CAWRVRGNNQPQHF.

This clone was seen more than once but under ten times. The V call is TRBV29-1, the J call TRBJ2-3; 7 nucleotides line up with TRBD1. The V segment lost 3 bases and the J segment 5 bases; nucleotides outside the gene matches: 5. Germline V gives CDR1 SQVTM, CDR2 ANQGSEA. This CDR3 has 13 amino acids. The CDR3 nucleotides read TGCAGCGTTGATTCAACAGGGGAAGATACGCAGTATTTT. Protein: CSVDSTGEDTQYF.

The chain recombines TRBV4-1 with TRBJ2-1, with a weak D call TRBD2 (6 bases). With 4 bases removed from V and 4 bases from J, the gap between germline ends came to 17 bases. The CDR3 is made up of 16 amino acids. CDR1 and CDR2 from the germline V gene are MGHRA and YSYEKL. CDR3 nucleotide sequence: TGCGCCAGCAGCCCTCCCCTTAGCGGAGAATACAATGAGCAGTTCTTC. Amino acid sequence: CASSPPLSGEYNEQFF.

The chain uses TRBV28 and TRBJ2-7; D is perhaps TRBD1 (6 bases). The CDR3 extends over 14 amino acids. Germline assignment: CDR1 MDHEN and CDR2 SYDVKM. Trimming removed 7 bases from V and 6 bases from J, with 19 bases in between. CDR3 protein: CASIDRSRLGEQYF. The CDR3 DNA follows: TGTGCCAGCATCGACAGGTCAAGACTCGGCGAGCAGTACTTC.

A few counts support this clone. The chain is built from TRBV7-3 and TRBJ1-1; 7 nucleotides match TRBD1. The J segment lost 4 bases and the V segment lost 4 bases, leaving 3 bases of the junction unmatched. The CDR3 runs to 13 residues. Germline V gives CDR1 SGHTA, CDR2 FQGTGA. The CDR3 DNA sequence: TGTGCCAGCAGCTCCGGGACAGTCACTGAAGCTTTCTTT. Translating gives CASSSGTVTEAFF.

Regarding this clone: The junction and the germline gene differ at one end; a read error may be behind it. CDR3 DNA sequence: TGTGCCAGCTCCCCACTGGGCAGCTTCACAGATACGCAGTATTTT. This codes for CASSPLGSFTDTQYF. The chain is built from TRBV18 and TRBJ2-3; D not certain. The CDR3 is 15 residues long. The germline gives CDR1 KGHSH, CDR2 LQKENI.

The V gene is TRBV5-4, the J gene TRBJ2-1, with D unclear. V gave up 4 bases and J gave up 6 bases, with 14 bases separating them. The CDR3 covers 14 residues. Germline CDR1 reads SGHNT; CDR2 reads YYREEE (reference sequence). Here the CDR3 reads CASSPAGGSNEQFF. The CDR3 nucleotides are TGTGCCAGCAGCCCGGCTGGTGGCAGCAATGAGCAGTTCTTC.

The chain has TRBV29-1 and TRBJ1-1; 7 bases match TRBD1. V was pared by 5 bases and J by 1 base, with 7 bases of the junction left unmatched. Germline V CDR1 and CDR2: SQVTM, ANQGSEA. CDR3 length: 14 amino acids. In DNA, the CDR3 is TGCAGCGTTTACAGGGGAGGGAGGAACACTGAAGCTTTCTTT. Its translation: CSVYRGGRNTEAFF.

The CDR3 DNA sequence: TGCGCCAGCAGCTTGGCTGGGGGGACGAACACCGGGGAGCTGTTTTTT. Translation: CASSLAGGTNTGELFF. V and J are TRBV5-1 and TRBJ2-2; a weak D match, TRBD2 (6 bases). The CDR3 loop spans 16 amino acids. V was pared by 0 bases and J by 0 bases, with 9 bases between. The germline CDR1 and CDR2 sequences are SGHRS and YFSETQ.

The J gene is TRBJ1-2, the V gene TRBV30; no definite D call. The ends were cut back, 4 bases at V and 2 bases at J, with 5 bases in the middle. CDR1 and CDR2 (germline): GTSNPN, SVGIG (reference sequence). The CDR3 is 11 amino acids. In nucleotides, the CDR3 is TGTGCCTGGACCCAAAACTATGGCTACACCTTC. Protein product: CAWTQNYGYTF.

The chain links TRBV5-1 to TRBJ2-5; 8 bases line up with TRBD2. CDR3 length equals 15 residues. Germline V gene lookup returns CDR1 SGHRS and CDR2 YFSETQ. Trimming at V came to 4 bases and at J to 4 bases, leaving 9 bases not matched to a gene. CDR3 in DNA: TGCGCCAGCAGCCCCAAGCGGGAGCTTTTAGAGACCCAGTACTTC. It codes for CASSPKRELLETQYF. Complete variable domain (other parts from reference TRBV5-1 and TRBJ2-5): KAGVTQTPRYLIKTRGQQVTLSCSPISGHRSVSWYQQTPGQGLQFLFEYFSETQRNKGNFPGRFSGRQFSNSRSEMNVSTLELGDSALYLCASSPKRELLETQYFGPGTRLLVL.

In the case of this clone: This may come from a read error, since a much larger clone is one base off. Here the CDR3 DNA reads TGTGCCTGGAGTCTTACGGCCGGGGCCAACGTCCTGACTTTC. Translated: CAWSLTAGANVLTF. The V gene is TRBV30, the J gene TRBJ2-6, with D hard to call. This CDR3 is 14 amino acids long. Trimming left V 2 bases short and J 4 bases short, with 9 bases between. The germline V gene encodes CDR1 GTSNPN and CDR2 SVGIG (reference sequence).

This clone was seen more than once but under ten times. This chain uses TRBV27 with TRBJ2-7; D might be TRBD1 (5 bases). The CDR3 sequence is 17 residues long. V lost 2 bases and J 2 bases, leaving 19 bases between the germline ends. Germline V CDR1 and CDR2: MNHEY, SMNVEV (reference sequence). CDR3 nucleotides: TGTGCCAGCAGTTTACTCAGGGCCAGATCGGACCCCTACGAGCAGTACTTC. Amino acids: CASSLLRARSDPYEQYF.

The chain couples TRBV30 to TRBJ2-3; D is perhaps TRBD1 (5 bases). CDR3 size: 13 residues. Germline lookup yields CDR1 GTSNPN and CDR2 SVGIG (reference sequence). V lost 0 bases to trimming and J lost 4 bases, with 8 bases between them. As DNA, the CDR3 is TGTGCCTGGAGTGTAGACAGTGCAGATACGCAGTATTTT. This translates into CAWSVDSADTQYF.

V usage is TRBV30 and J usage is TRBJ2-1; D not resolved. Trimming took off 3 bases at V and 5 bases at J, with 8 bases between the two ends. Germline CDR1 is GTSNPN and CDR2 is SVGIG (reference sequence). The CDR3 loop spans 12 amino acids. CDR3 in amino acids: CAWRVIHNEQFF. The CDR3 DNA reads as TGTGCCTGGAGAGTTATCCACAATGAGCAGTTCTTC.

This clone was counted a few times. The chain is built from TRBV14 and TRBJ2-1, with D perhaps TRBD1 or TRBD2 (6 bases each). CDR1 is SGHDN, CDR2 FVKESK, per germline. The CDR3 runs 15 residues. V lost 3 bases, J lost 3 bases, and 12 bases lay in between. The CDR3 coding sequence is TGTGCCAGCAGCCAGGCGAGGGGGGACTACAATGAGCAGTTCTTC. It is translated as CASSQARGDYNEQFF.

The chain recombines TRBV5-1 with TRBJ2-1; tentative D call: TRBD2 (6 bases). Trimming left V 4 bases short and J 0 bases short, with 11 bases between. This CDR3 contains 15 residues. The germline gives CDR1 SGHRS, CDR2 YFSETQ. The CDR3 region has the DNA TGCGCCAGCAGCCGGGACTTGAGCTCCTACAATGAGCAGTTCTTC. It encodes CASSRDLSSYNEQFF.

This sequence joins TRBV4-3 and TRBJ2-2, with unresolved D. Trimming removed 0 bases at V and 3 bases at J, with 5 bases between. Germline lookup yields CDR1 LGHNA and CDR2 YSLEER. The CDR3 covers 14 residues. CDR3: CASSQEIHTGELFF. CDR3 bases: TGCGCCAGCAGCCAAGAGATTCACACCGGGGAGCTGTTTTTT.

This clone has more than one count but fewer than ten. The chain couples TRBV29-1 to TRBJ2-1; TRBD1 agrees at 7 bases. This CDR3 has 16 residues. V was clipped by 7 bases and J by 5 bases; unmatched bases: 17. Germline assignment: CDR1 SQVTM and CDR2 ANQGSEA. The CDR3 sequence is CSAAMVVDRLNNEQFF. The CDR3 DNA sequence: TGCAGCGCCGCCATGGTTGTGGACAGGCTCAACAATGAGCAGTTCTTC.

The chain recombines TRBV9 with TRBJ2-1, with D uncertain. CDR3 length: 13 residues. Germline loops: CDR1 SGDLS, CDR2 YYNGEE. Trimming shortened V by 7 bases and J by 5 bases, and 13 bases separated the two germline ends. This CDR3 reads CASCKITDNEQFF. The CDR3 DNA reads as TGTGCCAGCTGTAAGATTACGGACAATGAGCAGTTCTTC. The full variable domain, its missing parts supplied by reference TRBV9 and TRBJ2-1, is DSGVTQTPKHLITATGQRVTLRCSPRSGDLSVYWYQQSLDQGLQFLIQYYNGEERAKGNILERFSAQQFPDLHSELNLSSLELGDSALYFCASCKITDNEQFFGPGTRLTVL.

This clone was seen a few times. The sample carries other DNA sequences with the same CDR3. The chain links TRBV30 to TRBJ2-6; D is unclear. The CDR3 extends over 15 amino acids. Trimming stripped 0 bases from V and 1 base from J, with 7 bases between. The germline CDR1 and CDR2 sequences are GTSNPN and SVGIG (reference sequence). The CDR3 protein is CAWSVLGSGANVLTF. DNA for the CDR3: TGTGCCTGGAGTGTACTGGGGTCTGGGGCCAACGTCCTGACTTTC.

This chain links TRBV27 with TRBJ2-7; the D gene could be TRBD1 or TRBD2 (5 bases each). Germline values: CDR1 MNHEY, CDR2 SMNVEV (reference sequence). This CDR3 region has 15 residues. Trimming took off 5 bases at V and 1 base at J, with 15 bases between the two ends. The CDR3 sequence is CASSLWGSLSYEQYF. The CDR3 DNA is TGTGCCAGCAGTCTGTGGGGGAGTTTATCCTACGAGCAGTACTTC.